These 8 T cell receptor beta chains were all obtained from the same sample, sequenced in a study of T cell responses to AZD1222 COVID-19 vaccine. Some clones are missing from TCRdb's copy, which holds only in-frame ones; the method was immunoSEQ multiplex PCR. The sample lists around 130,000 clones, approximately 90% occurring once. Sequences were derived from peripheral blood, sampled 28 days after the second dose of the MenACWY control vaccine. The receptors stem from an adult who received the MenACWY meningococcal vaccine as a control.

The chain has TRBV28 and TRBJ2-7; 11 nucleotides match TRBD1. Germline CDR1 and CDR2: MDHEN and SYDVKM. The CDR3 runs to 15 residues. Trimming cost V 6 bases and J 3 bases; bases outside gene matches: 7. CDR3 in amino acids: CASRPTGTGGYEQYF. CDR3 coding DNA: TGTGCCAGCAGACCCACCGGGACAGGGGGCTACGAGCAGTACTTC.

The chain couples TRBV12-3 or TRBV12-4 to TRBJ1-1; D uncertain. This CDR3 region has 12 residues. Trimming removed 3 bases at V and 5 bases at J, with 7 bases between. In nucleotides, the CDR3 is TGTGCCAGCAGTTTTTGGGAGACTGAAGCTTTCTTT. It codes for CASSFWETEAFF.

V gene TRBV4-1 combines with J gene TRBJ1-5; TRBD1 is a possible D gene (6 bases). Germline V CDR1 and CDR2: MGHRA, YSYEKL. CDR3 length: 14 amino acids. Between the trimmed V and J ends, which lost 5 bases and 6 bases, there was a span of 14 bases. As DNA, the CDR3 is TGCGCCAGCAGCTACGACAGGTCAAGTCAGCCCCAGCATTTT. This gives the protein CASSYDRSSQPQHF.

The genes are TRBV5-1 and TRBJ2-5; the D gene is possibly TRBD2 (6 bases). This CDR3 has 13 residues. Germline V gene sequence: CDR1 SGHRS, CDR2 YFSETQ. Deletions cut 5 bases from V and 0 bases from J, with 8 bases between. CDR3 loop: CASRTGDQETQYF. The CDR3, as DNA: TGCGCCAGCAGGACGGGAGACCAAGAGACCCAGTACTTC.

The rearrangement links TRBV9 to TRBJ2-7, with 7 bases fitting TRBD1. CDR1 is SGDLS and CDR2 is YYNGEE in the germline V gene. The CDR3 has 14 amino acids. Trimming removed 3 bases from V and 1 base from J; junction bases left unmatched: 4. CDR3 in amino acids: CASSAGDRSYEQYF. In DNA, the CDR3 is TGTGCCAGCAGCGCCGGGGACAGATCCTACGAGCAGTACTTC.

The DNA for the CDR3 is TGTGCCAGCAGCGTAGAGGGACTAGCGGGATTAAATGAGCAGTTCTTC. Residues: CASSVEGLAGLNEQFF. The chain has TRBV9 and TRBJ2-1; 13 nucleotides agree with TRBD2. This CDR3 has 16 residues. V trimming: 0 bases; J trimming: 7 bases; junction bases outside the gene matches: 4. Germline V lookup: CDR1 SGDLS, CDR2 YYNGEE.

CDR3 in amino acids: CASSLAGQGLPLHF. As DNA, the CDR3 is TGCGCCAGCAGCTTGGCCGGGCAGGGGCTACCCCTCCACTTT. The rearrangement uses TRBV5-1 and TRBJ1-6, with a possible D match to TRBD1 (6 bases). The CDR3 extends over 14 amino acids. Looked up from germline, CDR1 is SGHRS and CDR2 is YFSETQ. V gave up 0 bases and J gave up 12 bases, with 13 bases separating them.

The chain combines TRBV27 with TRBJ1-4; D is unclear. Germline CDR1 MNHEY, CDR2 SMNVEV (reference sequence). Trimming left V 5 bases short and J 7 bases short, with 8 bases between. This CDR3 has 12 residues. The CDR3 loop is CASSDGIEKLFF. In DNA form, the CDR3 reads TGTGCCAGCAGTGACGGAATTGAAAAACTGTTTTTT. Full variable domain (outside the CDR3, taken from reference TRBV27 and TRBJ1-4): EAQVTQNPRYLITVTGKKLTVTCSQNMNHEYMSWYRQDPGLGLRQIYYSMNVEVTDKGDVPEGYKVSRKEKRNFPLILESPSPNQTSLYFCASSDGIEKLFFGSGTQLSVL.